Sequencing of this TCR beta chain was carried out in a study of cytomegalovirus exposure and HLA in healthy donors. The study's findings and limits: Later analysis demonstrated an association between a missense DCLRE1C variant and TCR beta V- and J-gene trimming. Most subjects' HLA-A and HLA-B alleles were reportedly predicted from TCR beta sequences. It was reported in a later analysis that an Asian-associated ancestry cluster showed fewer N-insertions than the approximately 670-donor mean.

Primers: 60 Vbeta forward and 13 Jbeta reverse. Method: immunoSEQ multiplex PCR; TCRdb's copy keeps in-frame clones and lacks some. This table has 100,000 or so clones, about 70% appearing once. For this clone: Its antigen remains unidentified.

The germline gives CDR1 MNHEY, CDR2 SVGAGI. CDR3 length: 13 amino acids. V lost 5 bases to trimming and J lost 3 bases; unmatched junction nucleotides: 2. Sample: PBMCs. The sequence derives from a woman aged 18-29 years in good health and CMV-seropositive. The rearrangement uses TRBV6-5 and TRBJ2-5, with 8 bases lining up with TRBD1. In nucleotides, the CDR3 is TGTGCCAGCAGTCTGACAGGGGAAGAGACCCAGTACTTC. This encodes CASSLTGEETQYF.